This TCR beta chain was recovered during a study of blood T cell repertoires in COVID-19. Study background: Collection of acute and convalescent COVID-19 samples took place in the United States, Italy and Spain. The cDNA or gDNA used as material had been derived from T cells, B-cell-depleted T cells, or PBMCs.

As handled by the study authors: Reference gene primer amplification in the assay estimated nucleated cell counts. Using immunoSEQ multiplex PCR, the repertoire was profiled, and TCRdb retains in-frame clones only, with some absent. That table is the source of V, J and clone size, and D and trimming were worked out from the DNA. Of approximately 190,000 clones listed, roughly 87% were seen once; the top ten hold approximately 6.5%. The receptor was derived from a woman aged 40-49 years with acute or convalescent COVID-19. The sample consisted of peripheral blood.

DNA for the CDR3: TGCGCCAGCAGCCACAGACAGGGTGGCTCCTACAATGAGCAGTTCTTC. Protein sequence: CASSHRQGGSYNEQFF. The V gene is TRBV4-1, the J gene TRBJ2-1; TRBD1 agrees at 7 bases. CDR3 length equals 16 residues. V dropped 3 bases and J dropped 0; count of bases not matched to a gene: 5. Germline V lookup: CDR1 MGHRA, CDR2 YSYEKL.